Below are 10 T cell receptor beta chains sequenced from a single sample in a study of OX40 agonist ivuxolimab in advanced cancers. Sequencing used immunoSEQ multiplex PCR; TCRdb keeps in-frame clones, though not all of them. The table lists 85,000 to 100,000 clones, around 87% of them singletons, with about 4% in the top ten. This sample comprised CD4+ or CD8+ T cells sorted from blood, obtained in a trial of the OX40 agonist ivuxolimab. These TCRs come from an adult with an advanced solid tumor such as melanoma, head and neck, liver or kidney cancer.

CDR3 nucleotides: TGTGCCAGCAGTTACTTGAGGATCAATGAGCAGTTCTTC. Residues: CASSYLRINEQFF. The genes are TRBV6-6 and TRBJ2-1, with D unclear. V lost 1 base to trimming and J lost 6 bases, with 7 bases between them. In germline, CDR1 is MNHNY, CDR2 SVGAGI (reference sequence). The CDR3 is 13 residues long.

This chain uses TRBV6-1 with TRBJ2-5, with D unclear. Germline V CDR1 and CDR2: MNHNS, SASEGT. The CDR3 runs 11 residues. Trimming shortened V by 7 bases and J by 2 bases, and 5 bases separated the two germline ends. DNA for the CDR3: TGTGCCAGCACCGAGCAAGAGACCCAGTACTTC. It encodes CASTEQETQYF.

The rearrangement joins TRBV5-1 to TRBJ1-2; the D is unclear. CDR3 length: 14 amino acids. Trimming removed 2 bases at V and 4 bases at J, with 12 bases between. Germline CDR1 is SGHRS and CDR2 is YFSETQ. The CDR3 nucleotides read TGCGCCAGCAGCTTCTCTTACGGGTCCTATGGCTACACCTTC. It yields the protein CASSFSYGSYGYTF.

The V gene is TRBV5-1, the J gene TRBJ2-7; 13 bases map to TRBD2. CDR1 SGHRS and CDR2 YFSETQ come from the germline V gene. There are 17 residues in the CDR3. Trimming took 5 bases from V and 0 from J; bases not matched to a gene: 8. The CDR3 DNA follows: TGCGCCAGCAGGCGGACTAGCGGGAGTCCTAGCTCCTACGAGCAGTACTTC. Amino acid sequence: CASRRTSGSPSSYEQYF. Combining the CDR3 with reference TRBV5-1 and TRBJ2-7 gives the whole variable domain KAGVTQTPRYLIKTRGQQVTLSCSPISGHRSVSWYQQTPGQGLQFLFEYFSETQRNKGNFPGRFSGRQFSNSRSEMNVSTLELGDSALYLCASRRTSGSPSSYEQYFGPGTRLTVT.

The V call is TRBV5-1, the J call TRBJ1-2; TRBD1 is a possible D gene (6 bases). Deletions cut 6 bases from V and 4 bases from J, with 16 bases between. Germline V gene lookup returns CDR1 SGHRS and CDR2 YFSETQ. This CDR3 spans 14 amino acids. In DNA, the CDR3 is TGCGCCAGCATGCTTAACACAGGGACCTATGGCTACACCTTC. It specifies CASMLNTGTYGYTF.

The gene calls are TRBV6-5 and TRBJ1-2; perhaps TRBD1 as D (6 bases). The CDR3 totals 13 residues. Germline CDR1 is MNHEY and CDR2 is SVGAGI. Trimming removed 7 bases from V and 7 bases from J, with 16 bases in between. In DNA form, the CDR3 reads TGTGCCAGCATCGCAGGGGTTTTGGGTGGCTACACCTTC. Amino acid sequence: CASIAGVLGGYTF.

The rearrangement joins TRBV10-2 to TRBJ2-1, with 14 positions matching TRBD2. This CDR3 region has 18 residues. Germline CDR1 WSHSY, CDR2 SAAADI. V lost 3 bases, J lost 8 bases, and 12 bases stayed unmatched. For the CDR3, the DNA is TGCGCCAGCAGTGACCAGGGACTAGCGGGAGTAAGTAGGCATGAGCAGTTCTTC. Amino acids: CASSDQGLAGVSRHEQFF.

The chain is built from TRBV6-1 and TRBJ2-5; the match to TRBD2 covers 8 bases. V lost 8 bases and J lost 1; bases outside the gene matches: 9. In germline, CDR1 is MNHNS, CDR2 SASEGT. The CDR3 is made up of 15 amino acids. The CDR3 reads CASRGGARPQETQYF. The DNA of the CDR3 is TGTGCCAGCCGGGGGGGCGCGAGGCCCCAAGAGACCCAGTACTTC.

This chain uses TRBV6-1 with TRBJ2-3; 9 positions match TRBD1. This CDR3 is 17 amino acids long. CDR1 is MNHNS, CDR2 SASEGT, per germline. Trimming cost V 2 bases and J 3 bases; bases outside gene matches: 9. The CDR3 DNA reads as TGTGCCAGCAGTGAAAGGAGGGGGACAGGGAGTACAGATACGCAGTATTTT. It codes for CASSERRGTGSTDTQYF.

This clone was counted once. The chain employs TRBV7-9 and TRBJ1-4, with D unresolved. Germline CDR1 and CDR2: SEHNR and FQNEAQ (reference sequence). The CDR3 covers 17 residues. Trimming took off 2 bases at V and 0 bases at J, with 13 bases between the two ends. CDR3 region: CASSLFGGLATNEKLFF. DNA of the CDR3: TGTGCCAGCAGCTTATTTGGAGGGCTCGCAACTAATGAAAAACTGTTTTTT.